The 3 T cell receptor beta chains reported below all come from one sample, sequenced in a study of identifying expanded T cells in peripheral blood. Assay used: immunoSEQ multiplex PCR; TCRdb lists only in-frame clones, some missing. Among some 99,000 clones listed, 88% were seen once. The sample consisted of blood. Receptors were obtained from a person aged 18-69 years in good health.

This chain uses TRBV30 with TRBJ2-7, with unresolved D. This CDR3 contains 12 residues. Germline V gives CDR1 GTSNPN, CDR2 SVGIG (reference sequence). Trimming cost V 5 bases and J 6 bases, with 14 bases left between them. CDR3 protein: CAWVGVVSEQYF. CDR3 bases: TGTGCCTGGGTTGGAGTTGTATCCGAGCAGTACTTC.

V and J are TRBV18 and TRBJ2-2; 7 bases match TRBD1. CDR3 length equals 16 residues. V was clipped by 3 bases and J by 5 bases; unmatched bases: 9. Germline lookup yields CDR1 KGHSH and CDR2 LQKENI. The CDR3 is CASSPPGTVPTGELFF. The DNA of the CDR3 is TGTGCCAGCTCACCTCCCGGGACAGTGCCGACCGGGGAGCTGTTTTTT.

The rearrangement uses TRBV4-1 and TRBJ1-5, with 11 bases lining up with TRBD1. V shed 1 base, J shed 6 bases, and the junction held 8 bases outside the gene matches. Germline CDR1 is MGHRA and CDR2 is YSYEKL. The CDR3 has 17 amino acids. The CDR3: CASSQGLVDRGLQPQHF. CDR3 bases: TGCGCCAGCAGCCAAGGCCTAGTGGACAGGGGGCTTCAGCCCCAGCATTTT.